These 2 T cell receptor beta chains were all obtained from the same sample, sequenced in a study of T-cell memory formation after mild COVID-19. TCRdb itself ran the 5' RACE reads through MiXCR, one entry per CDR3 protein. This sample has 470,000 or so distinct CDR3 sequences, with 20% to 25% found just once. Sequencing used PBMCs or a T cell subset sorted from them (not recorded which). The source of these receptors is an adult woman who had mild COVID-19 (a few samples of this study predate the infection). Cell type and time point are not known.

This clonotype turned up a few times. The chain recombines TRBV2 with TRBJ1-1; D remains unclear. CDR1 and CDR2 from the germline V gene are SNHLY and FYNNEI. The V end was cut by 3 bases, the J end by 3 bases, with 11 bases between. The CDR3 has 14 residues. The CDR3 sequence is CASSEGFSDTEAFF. CDR3 DNA sequence: TGTGCCAGCAGTGAGGGCTTTTCTGACACTGAAGCTTTCTTT.

The chain employs TRBV30 and TRBJ1-1; no clear D. CDR1 and CDR2 from the germline V gene are GTSNPN and SVGIG (reference sequence). The germline V and J ends were trimmed by 5 bases and 0 bases, with 13 bases remaining between them. The CDR3 runs 14 residues. DNA for the CDR3: TGTGCCTGGGCTCAAGGTGTGGTGAACACTGAAGCTTTCTTT. Protein product: CAWAQGVVNTEAFF.